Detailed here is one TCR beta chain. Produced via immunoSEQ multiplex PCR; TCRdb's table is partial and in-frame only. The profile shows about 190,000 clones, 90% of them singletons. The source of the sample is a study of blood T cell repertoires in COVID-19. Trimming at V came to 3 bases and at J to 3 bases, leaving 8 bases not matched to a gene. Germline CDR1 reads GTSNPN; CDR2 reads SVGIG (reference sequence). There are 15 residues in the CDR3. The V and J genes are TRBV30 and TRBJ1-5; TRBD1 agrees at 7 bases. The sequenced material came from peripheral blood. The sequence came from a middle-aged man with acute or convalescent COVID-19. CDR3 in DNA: TGTGCCTGGAGCGGAACGGGACAGCTCAATCAGCCCCAGCATTTT. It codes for CAWSGTGQLNQPQHF.